The 26 T cell receptor beta chains reported below all come from one sample, sequenced in a study of a mutant IDH1 vaccine in newly diagnosed glioma (dated by TCRdb to about 2021). What this sample's time point label stands for: baseline, week 1 (first vaccination visit). The meaning of the sample's treatment or condition label: pre-vaccination baseline after standard-of-care therapy. Library generation was performed with the immunoSEQ multiplex PCR assay. Entries here come from immuneACCESS through TCRdb and include only in-frame sequences with V and J called. Some clones fail to appear in such tables; in the studies checked, an unresolved V gene covers under half of the shortfall, and the cause of the remainder is unknown. Present in this sample are about 68,000 clones, 79% of which were seen just once. The ten largest clonotypes hold 7% to 10% of the sample. The sample consisted of PBMCs, taken from a glioma patient treated with radiotherapy, temozolomide or both. The receptors derive from a man aged 50 to 60 with glioma.

The chain links TRBV5-5 to TRBJ2-1; a possible D gene is TRBD2 (6 bases). Germline V gene sequence: CDR1 SGHKS, CDR2 YYEKEE (reference sequence). The CDR3 loop spans 13 amino acids. V dropped 4 bases and J dropped 7 bases, with 12 bases sitting between them. The CDR3 region is CASSPSGENEQFF. CDR3 coding DNA: TGTGCCAGCAGCCCGTCGGGGGAAAATGAGCAGTTCTTC. Drawing the rest from reference TRBV5-5 and TRBJ2-1, the complete variable domain is DAGVTQSPTHLIKTRGQQVTLRCSPISGHKSVSWYQQVLGQGPQFIFQYYEKEERGRGNFPDRFSARQFPNYSSELNVNALLLGDSALYLCASSPSGENEQFFGPGTRLTVL.

A note on this clone: One end of the junction varies from germline; a read error may be responsible. The chain recombines TRBV7-9 with TRBJ1-1; D unclear. CDR1 and CDR2 from the germline V gene are SEHNR and FQNEAQ (reference sequence). The CDR3 consists of 15 residues. As DNA, the CDR3 is TGTGCCAGCAGGTTAGGTCCACTCGAGAACACTGAAGCTTTCTTT. Protein: CASRLGPLENTEAFF.

V usage is TRBV6-5 and J usage is TRBJ1-1; D gene unclear. Per the germline V gene, CDR1 is MNHEY and CDR2 is SVGAGI. The CDR3 extends over 14 amino acids. Trimming removed 0 bases from V and 1 base from J, with 6 bases in between. The CDR3 region is CASSYSWQNTEAFF. The CDR3 DNA sequence: TGTGCCAGCAGTTACTCTTGGCAGAACACTGAAGCTTTCTTT.

The chain has TRBV30 and TRBJ1-5; D remains ambiguous. The germline gives CDR1 GTSNPN, CDR2 SVGIG (reference sequence). Trimming removed 3 bases at V and 7 bases at J, with 13 bases between. CDR3 length equals 13 residues. CDR3 sequence: CAWRGDLSQPQHF. For the CDR3, the DNA is TGTGCCTGGAGGGGCGATCTGTCACAGCCCCAGCATTTT. Full variable domain (rest looked up from reference TRBV30 and TRBJ1-5): SQTIHQWPATLVQPVGSPLSLECTVEGTSNPNLYWYRQAAGRGLQLLFYSVGIGQISSEVPQNLSASRPQDRQFILSSKKLLLSDSGFYLCAWRGDLSQPQHFGDGTRLSIL.

The table lists this clone with a count of one. This sequence joins TRBV4-1 and TRBJ1-4; a weak D match, TRBD1 (6 bases). This CDR3 region has 14 residues. Per the germline V gene, CDR1 is MGHRA and CDR2 is YSYEKL. Trimming pared 3 bases from V and 4 bases from J, leaving 9 bases between. CDR3 in amino acids: CASSHPGDNEKLFF. The CDR3 DNA reads TGCGCCAGCAGCCACCCAGGGGATAATGAAAAACTGTTTTTT.

V and J are TRBV9 and TRBJ2-7; 7 bases are a match to TRBD1. V shed 3 bases and J 0 bases; nucleotides not matched to a gene: 6. Germline V gene lookup returns CDR1 SGDLS and CDR2 YYNGEE. The CDR3 runs to 15 residues. CDR3 in DNA: TGTGCCAGCAGCGGCCGGGACAGCCGCTCCTACGAGCAGTACTTC. Translated: CASSGRDSRSYEQYF.

The chain uses TRBV5-1 and TRBJ2-5, with 13 bases lining up with TRBD2. V dropped 0 bases and J dropped 4; count of bases not matched to a gene: 6. The germline gives CDR1 SGHRS, CDR2 YFSETQ. The CDR3 length is 17 residues. For the CDR3, the DNA is TGCGCCAGCAGCTTGGAGGGACTAGCGGGGAGGGGAGAGACCCAGTACTTC. This gives the protein CASSLEGLAGRGETQYF.

This sequence joins TRBV5-4 and TRBJ2-5, with 16 positions matching TRBD2. The V gene end was trimmed by 3 bases and the J gene end by 5 bases; junction bases not matched to a gene: 7. The CDR3 covers 17 residues. From germline, CDR1 is SGHNT and CDR2 YYREEE (reference sequence). CDR3 residues: CASSSGTSGGVPETQYF. The CDR3 DNA is TGTGCCAGCAGCTCCGGGACTAGCGGGGGGGTTCCTGAGACCCAGTACTTC. The whole variable domain, remainder taken from reference TRBV5-4 and TRBJ2-5, is ETGVTQSPTHLIKTRGQQVTLRCSSQSGHNTVSWYQQALGQGPQFIFQYYREEENGRGNFPPRFSGLQFPNYSSELNVNALELDDSALYLCASSSGTSGGVPETQYFGPGTRLLVL.

This clone was seen only a few times. CDR3 protein: CASSPGIGGPQHF. The CDR3 DNA follows: TGTGCCAGCAGCCCCGGGATAGGGGGGCCCCAGCATTTT. This rearrangement joins TRBV7-3 to TRBJ1-5; weak D call: TRBD1 (6 bases). V was cut by 5 bases and J by 9 bases, with 14 bases left in between. This CDR3 spans 13 amino acids. CDR1 and CDR2 (germline): SGHTA, FQGTGA.

V and J are TRBV5-1 and TRBJ2-1, with 7 bases fitting TRBD2. Germline assignment: CDR1 SGHRS and CDR2 YFSETQ. The trim removed 5 bases at V and 0 bases at J, leaving 5 bases unmatched. The CDR3 has 15 amino acids. In DNA form, the CDR3 reads TGCGCCAGCAGACGAGCGGGGAGCTCCTACAATGAGCAGTTCTTC. Its protein product is CASRRAGSSYNEQFF.

V is TRBV5-1 and J is TRBJ1-6; D gene uncertain. In germline, CDR1 is SGHRS, CDR2 YFSETQ. V gave up 1 base and J gave up 6 bases, with 14 bases separating them. This CDR3 has 16 amino acids. CDR3 amino acids: CASSLMQTWPNSPLHF. In DNA form, the CDR3 reads TGCGCCAGCAGCTTGATGCAAACCTGGCCTAATTCACCCCTCCACTTT. The full variable domain, completed using reference TRBV5-1 and TRBJ1-6, is KAGVTQTPRYLIKTRGQQVTLSCSPISGHRSVSWYQQTPGQGLQFLFEYFSETQRNKGNFPGRFSGRQFSNSRSEMNVSTLELGDSALYLCASSLMQTWPNSPLHFGNGTRLTVT.

This clone occurred once. This rearrangement joins TRBV11-3 to TRBJ1-1, with TRBD1 as a possible D gene (5 bases). The CDR3 contains 13 residues. CDR1 is SGHNT, CDR2 YENEEA, per germline. V lost 0 bases and J lost 13, with 15 bases in between. CDR3 sequence reads: CASSLDSEGPDFF. CDR3 in DNA: TGTGCCAGCAGCTTAGATAGTGAGGGACCGGATTTCTTT.

Worth noting for this clone: Sequence at one end of the junction differs from germline and may be a read error. This rearrangement joins TRBV7-9 to TRBJ1-5; the D is unclear. Germline assignment: CDR1 SEHNR and CDR2 FQNEAQ (reference sequence). CDR3 size: 16 residues. CDR3 loop: CASSLVGGGRNRPQHF. The CDR3 bases are TGTGCCAGCAGCTTAGTAGGAGGAGGGCGTAATCGGCCCCAGCATTTT.

The chain has TRBV7-2 and TRBJ1-1, with 10 bases lining up with TRBD1. Trimming at V came to 6 bases and at J to 4 bases, leaving 5 bases not matched to a gene. Germline values: CDR1 SGHTA, CDR2 FQGNSA. The CDR3 has 14 residues. This CDR3 reads CASRPDRGTTEAFF. The CDR3 DNA reads TGTGCCAGCAGACCGGACAGGGGGACCACTGAAGCTTTCTTT. Combining the CDR3 with reference TRBV7-2 and TRBJ1-1 gives the whole variable domain GAGVSQSPSNKVTEKGKDVELRCDPISGHTALYWYRQSLGQGLEFLIYFQGNSAPDKSGLPSDRFSAERTGGSVSTLTIQRTQQEDSAVYLCASRPDRGTTEAFFGQGTRLTVV.

The V and J genes are TRBV7-6 and TRBJ2-5; perhaps TRBD2 as D (6 bases). This CDR3 has 15 amino acids. The V gene's germline CDR1 is SGHVS and CDR2 FNYEAQ. The germline V and J ends were trimmed by 3 bases and 1 base, with 12 bases remaining between them. As DNA, the CDR3 is TGTGCCAGCAGCTTGAAGACTAGTAGCCAAGAGACCCAGTACTTC. Residues: CASSLKTSSQETQYF.

The J gene is TRBJ2-4, the V gene TRBV9; 7 bases agree with TRBD1. The germline CDR1 and CDR2 sequences are SGDLS and YYNGEE. The CDR3 runs 14 residues. Trimming removed 4 bases from V and 5 bases from J; junction bases left unmatched: 6. The CDR3 region has the DNA TGTGCCAGCAGCCCCGGGACAGCTGAAAACATTCAGTACTTC. This codes for CASSPGTAENIQYF.

The V gene is TRBV18, the J gene TRBJ2-5; no clear D gene. Germline V gene data show CDR1 as KGHSH and CDR2 as LQKENI. CDR3 length equals 15 residues. Trimming took off 3 bases at V and 4 bases at J, with 15 bases between the two ends. The CDR3 loop reads CASSPQPDWGETQYF. The CDR3 nucleotides are TGTGCCAGCTCACCCCAGCCCGACTGGGGAGAGACCCAGTACTTC.

The chain links TRBV27 to TRBJ2-7; 7 nucleotides line up with TRBD1. The CDR3 runs to 14 residues. V trimming: 6 bases; J trimming: 3 bases; junction bases outside the gene matches: 8. The germline gives CDR1 MNHEY, CDR2 SMNVEV (reference sequence). This chain's CDR3 is CASSPGWDSYEQYF. The CDR3 DNA sequence: TGTGCCAGCAGCCCCGGATGGGACAGCTACGAGCAGTACTTC.

The chain is built from TRBV29-1 and TRBJ1-4, with 9 bases lining up with TRBD1. V was clipped by 7 bases and J by 4 bases; unmatched bases: 1. Germline lookup yields CDR1 SQVTM and CDR2 ANQGSEA. The CDR3 covers 12 residues. CDR3 nucleotides: TGCAGCGGGACAGGGGTTAATGAAAAACTGTTTTTT. Translating it yields CSGTGVNEKLFF. The full variable domain, with the rest looked up from reference TRBV29-1 and TRBJ1-4, is SAVISQKPSRDICQRGTSLTIQCQVDSQVTMMFWYRQQPGQSLTLIATANQGSEATYESGFVIDKFPISRPNLTFSTLTVSNMSPEDSSIYLCSGTGVNEKLFFGSGTQLSVL.

This clone was found once. The rearrangement uses TRBV7-9 and TRBJ2-5, with D tentatively TRBD1 or TRBD2 (5 bases each). Trimming pared 8 bases from V and 4 bases from J, leaving 14 bases between. This CDR3 spans 13 amino acids. Germline CDR1 is SEHNR and CDR2 is FQNEAQ (reference sequence). This CDR3 reads CASGASRGETQYF. The DNA for the CDR3 is TGTGCCAGCGGGGCCTCCCGGGGAGAGACCCAGTACTTC.

V gene TRBV4-1 combines with J gene TRBJ1-6; D ambiguous. The CDR3 contains 15 residues. The germline CDR1 and CDR2 sequences are MGHRA and YSYEKL. V was clipped by 4 bases and J by 1 base, with 8 bases between them. The CDR3: CASSPDPSYNSPLHF. CDR3 nucleotide sequence: TGCGCCAGCAGCCCCGACCCGTCCTATAATTCACCCCTCCACTTT.

CDR3 residues: CASRLGQGANQPQHF. DNA of the CDR3: TGTGCCAGCAGACTAGGACAGGGAGCGAATCAGCCCCAGCATTTT. The J gene is TRBJ1-5, the V gene TRBV6-1, with 8 bases aligning to TRBD1. Unmatched junction bases numbered 8, after V lost 6 bases and J lost 4 bases. Germline CDR1 is MNHNS and CDR2 is SASEGT. The CDR3 has 15 amino acids.

The chain joins TRBV7-8 to TRBJ1-1, with D perhaps matching TRBD1 (6 bases). V was cut by 4 bases and J by 4 bases, with 16 bases left in between. This CDR3 region has 15 residues. Germline loops: CDR1 SGHVS, CDR2 FQNEAQ. The CDR3 loop is CASSSRMGAATEAFF. The CDR3 region has the DNA TGTGCCAGCAGCTCGCGGATGGGGGCCGCCACTGAAGCTTTCTTT.

V usage is TRBV5-1 and J usage is TRBJ2-3; 13 bases match TRBD2. The CDR3 has 18 amino acids. The germline gives CDR1 SGHRS, CDR2 YFSETQ. J gave up 0 bases and V 0 bases, and 4 bases lay outside the gene matches. DNA for the CDR3: TGCGCCAGCAGCTTGGTAGGACTAGCGGGGGTAAGCACAGATACGCAGTATTTT. Translation: CASSLVGLAGVSTDTQYF.

This chain uses TRBV5-6 with TRBJ1-5, with D uncertain. Trimming left V 4 bases short and J 3 bases short, with 5 bases between. CDR3 length: 12 amino acids. In germline, CDR1 is SGHDT, CDR2 YYEEEE. The CDR3 spells CASSRVNQPQHF. The CDR3 DNA is TGTGCCAGCAGCAGGGTCAATCAGCCCCAGCATTTT.

Only a few counts were recorded for this clone. J is TRBJ1-1 and V is TRBV10-3; 8 bases align to TRBD1. The CDR3 spans 16 residues. Germline CDR1 is ENHRY and CDR2 is SYGVKD. Trimming took 0 bases from V and 0 from J; bases not matched to a gene: 3. The CDR3 spells CAISESRTGLNTEAFF. In DNA form, the CDR3 reads TGTGCCATCAGTGAGTCAAGGACAGGGCTGAACACTGAAGCTTTCTTT.